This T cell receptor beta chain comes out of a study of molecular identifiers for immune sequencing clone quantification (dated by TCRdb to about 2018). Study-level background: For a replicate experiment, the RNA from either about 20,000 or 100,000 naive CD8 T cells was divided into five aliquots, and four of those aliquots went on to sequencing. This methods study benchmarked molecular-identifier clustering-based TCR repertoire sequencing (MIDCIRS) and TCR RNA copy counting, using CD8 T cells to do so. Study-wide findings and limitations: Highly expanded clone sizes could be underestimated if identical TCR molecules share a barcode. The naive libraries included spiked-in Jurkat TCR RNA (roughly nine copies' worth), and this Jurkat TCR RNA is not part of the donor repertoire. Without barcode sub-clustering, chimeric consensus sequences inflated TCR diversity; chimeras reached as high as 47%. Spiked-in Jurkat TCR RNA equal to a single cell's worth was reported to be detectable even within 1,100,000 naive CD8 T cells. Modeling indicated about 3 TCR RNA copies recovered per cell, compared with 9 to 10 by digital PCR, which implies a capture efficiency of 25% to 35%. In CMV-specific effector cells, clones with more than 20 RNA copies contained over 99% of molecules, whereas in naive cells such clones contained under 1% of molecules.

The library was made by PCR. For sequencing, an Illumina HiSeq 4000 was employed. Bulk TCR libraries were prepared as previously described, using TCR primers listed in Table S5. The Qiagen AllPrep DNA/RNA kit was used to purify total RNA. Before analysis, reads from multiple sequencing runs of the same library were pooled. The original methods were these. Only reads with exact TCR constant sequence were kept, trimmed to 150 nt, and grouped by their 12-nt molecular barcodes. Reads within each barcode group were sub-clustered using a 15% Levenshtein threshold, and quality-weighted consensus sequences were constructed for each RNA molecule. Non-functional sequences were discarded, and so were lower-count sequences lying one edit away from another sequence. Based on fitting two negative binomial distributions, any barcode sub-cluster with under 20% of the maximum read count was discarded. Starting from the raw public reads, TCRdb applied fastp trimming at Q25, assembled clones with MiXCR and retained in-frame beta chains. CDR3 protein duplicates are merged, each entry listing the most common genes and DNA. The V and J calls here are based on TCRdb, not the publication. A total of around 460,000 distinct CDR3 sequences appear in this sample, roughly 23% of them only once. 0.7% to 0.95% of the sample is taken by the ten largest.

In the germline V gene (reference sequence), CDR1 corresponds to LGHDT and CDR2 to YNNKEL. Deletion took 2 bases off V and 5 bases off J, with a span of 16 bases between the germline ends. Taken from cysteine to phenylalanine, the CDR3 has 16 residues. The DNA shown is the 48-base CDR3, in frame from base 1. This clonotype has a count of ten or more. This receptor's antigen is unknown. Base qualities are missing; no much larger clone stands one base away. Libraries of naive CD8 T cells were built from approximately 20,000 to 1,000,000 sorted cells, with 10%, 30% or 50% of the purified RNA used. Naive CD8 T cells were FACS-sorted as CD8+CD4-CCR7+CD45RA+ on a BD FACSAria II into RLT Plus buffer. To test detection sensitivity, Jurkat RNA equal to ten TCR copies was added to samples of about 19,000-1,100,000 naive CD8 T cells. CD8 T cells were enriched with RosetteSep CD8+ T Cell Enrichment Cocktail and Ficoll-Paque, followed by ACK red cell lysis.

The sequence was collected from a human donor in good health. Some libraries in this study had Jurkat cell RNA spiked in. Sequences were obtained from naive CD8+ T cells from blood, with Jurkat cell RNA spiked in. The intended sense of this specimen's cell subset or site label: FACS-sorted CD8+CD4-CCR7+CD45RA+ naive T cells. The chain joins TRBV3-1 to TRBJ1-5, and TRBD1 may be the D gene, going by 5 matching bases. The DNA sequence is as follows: TGTGCCAGCAGCCAATCCGTGGGCGGGGGACATCAGCCCCAGCATTTT. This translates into CASSQSVGGGHQPQHF.